This passage covers 30 T cell receptor beta chains from one sample sequenced in a study of blood T cells in healthy people across ages. For the second PCR, which ran for 7 to 11 cycles, a sample-barcoded 5' primer and a J-beta primer mix were used. TCRdb used MiXCR to reprocess the 5' RACE reads, holding one entry per CDR3 protein. The table records 590,000 or so distinct CDR3 sequences, about 30% of them present only once. Sequences were obtained from blood. Receptor source: a woman over 75 in good health.

This sequence joins TRBV30 and TRBJ1-3, with a possible D match to TRBD1 (5 bases). Germline V CDR1 and CDR2: GTSNPN, SVGIG (reference sequence). CDR3 size: 13 residues. Deletions cut 6 bases from V and 5 bases from J, with 14 bases between. The CDR3 DNA reads as TGTGCCTGTAGTCCGACAGTCCGAAACACCATATATTTT. It codes for CACSPTVRNTIYF.

The chain has TRBV3-1 and TRBJ2-2, with D tentatively TRBD1 (5 bases). This CDR3 comprises 15 residues. CDR1 is LGHDT, CDR2 YNNKEL, per germline (reference sequence). Trimming pared 1 base from V and 4 bases from J, leaving 10 bases between. CDR3 in amino acids: CASSQVGPGTGELFF. CDR3 bases: TGTGCCAGCAGCCAAGTGGGGCCGGGCACCGGGGAGCTGTTTTTT.

This clonotype has only one observation. With a much larger clone just one base away, this may be a read error. V is TRBV4-3 and J is TRBJ2-2; TRBD1 matches 9 bases. CDR1 and CDR2 (germline): LGHNA, YSLEER. This CDR3 region has 15 residues. CDR3 residues: CTSSPVTGGTGELFF. The CDR3 DNA reads as TGCACCAGCAGCCCCGTGACAGGGGGGACCGGGGAGCTGTTTTTT.

In its sample, this clonotype was seen many times. The chain recombines TRBV6-2 or TRBV6-3 with TRBJ1-4; a weak D match, TRBD1 (5 bases). V was trimmed by 6 bases and J by 4 bases, leaving 15 bases between them. CDR1 is MNHEY, CDR2 SVGEGT, per germline. The length of the CDR3 is 15 residues. The CDR3 here is CASRRDGSINEKLFF. In DNA, the CDR3 is TGTGCCAGCAGAAGGGACGGCTCGATTAATGAAAAACTGTTTTTT.

This clonotype was counted only a few times. The genes are TRBV27 and TRBJ1-1; 7 nucleotides match TRBD1. CDR1 is MNHEY and CDR2 is SMNVEV in the germline V gene (reference sequence). Trimming at V came to 0 bases and at J to 5 bases, leaving 6 bases not matched to a gene. The CDR3 spans 15 residues. The CDR3 loop reads CASSLSTGRLTEAFF. In DNA form, the CDR3 reads TGTGCCAGCAGTTTATCGACAGGGAGATTGACTGAAGCTTTCTTT.

This clonotype was seen a few times. One end of the junction fails to match germline, which may point to a read error. The chain joins TRBV12-3 or TRBV12-4 to TRBJ2-3; D might be TRBD2 (7 bases). The CDR3 loop spans 13 amino acids. The CDR3 spells CASSWGGVDAQYF. CDR3 coding DNA: TGTGCCAGCAGTTGGGGGGGCGTAGATGCGCAGTATTTT.

As to this clonotype: The CDR3 ends on some other residue instead of the conserved phenylalanine or tryptophan, so this is likely a read error. J is TRBJ1-6 and V is TRBV4-2; D is ambiguous. Trimming took 1 base from V and 0 from J, leaving 7 bases between them. Germline V gene data show CDR1 as LGHNA and CDR2 as YNFKEQ. The CDR3 runs to 16 residues. The CDR3 region has the DNA TGTGCCAGCAGCCAAGTCCCTAGCTCCTATAATTCACCCCTCCACGTT. It yields the protein CASSQVPSSYNSPLHV.

This clonotype was recorded many times. The J gene is TRBJ2-7, the V gene TRBV29-1; 8 bases agree with TRBD1. V was clipped by 6 bases and J by 4 bases; unmatched bases: 8. The CDR3 totals 13 residues. CDR1 SQVTM and CDR2 ANQGSEA come from the germline V gene. Here the CDR3 DNA reads TGCAGCGTGTCGGACAGGGCTACGTACGAGCAGTACTTC. Residues: CSVSDRATYEQYF.

This clonotype was found many times. The chain is built from TRBV3-1 and TRBJ2-7; a weak D match, TRBD1 (6 bases). Germline CDR1 LGHDT, CDR2 YNNKEL (reference sequence). CDR3 length equals 13 residues. Deletions cut 5 bases from V and 3 bases from J, with 11 bases between. The CDR3 protein is CASSGRRGYEQYF. In nucleotides, the CDR3 is TGTGCCAGCAGCGGTCGCAGGGGCTACGAGCAGTACTTC.

Notes on this clonotype: A read error may produce the germline difference seen at one junction end. For the CDR3, the DNA is TGCACCAGCAGCGTCGGGGCGACTTCTGAGCAGTTCTTC. This sequence encodes CTSSVGATSEQFF. This chain joins TRBV7-3 and TRBJ2-1; D may match TRBD1 or TRBD2 (5 bases each). CDR1 SGHTA and CDR2 FQGTGA come from the germline V gene. The CDR3 has 13 amino acids.

This clonotype was recorded many times. This sequence joins TRBV15 and TRBJ1-2; D gene ambiguous. Trimming took 0 bases from V and 2 from J, leaving 10 bases between them. The germline CDR1 and CDR2 sequences are LNHNV and YYDKDF (reference sequence). The CDR3 runs to 15 residues. The CDR3 loop reads CATSRDGRANYGYTF. The CDR3, as DNA: TGTGCCACCAGCAGAGACGGCCGGGCGAACTATGGCTACACCTTC.

This clonotype was seen ten or more times. The chain uses TRBV21-1 and TRBJ2-5; the D call of TRBD1 is as the table states it, not checked on the DNA. TRBV21-1 is marked as a pseudogene. The CDR3 length is 16 residues. This chain's CDR3 is CASSKWGQPGFGTQYF. The CDR3 DNA reads TGTGCCAGCAGCAAATGGGGACAGCCGGGGTTCGGGACCCAGTACTTC.

This clonotype came up many times. V gene TRBV14 combines with J gene TRBJ2-5; D ambiguous. Per germline, CDR1 SGHDN and CDR2 FVKESK. The CDR3 totals 12 residues. With 0 bases removed from V and 7 bases from J, the gap between germline ends came to 6 bases. The CDR3 DNA is TGTGCCAGCAGCCAAGATCGAAGGACCCAGTACTTC. Translation gives CASSQDRRTQYF.

On this clonotype: This sequence may be a read error, since a much larger clone differs from it by one base. The chain recombines TRBV4-1 with TRBJ2-7; D might be TRBD1 or TRBD2, each matching 5 bases. Germline V gene data show CDR1 as MGHRA and CDR2 as YSYEKL. The CDR3 contains 15 residues. V lost 1 base and J lost 3, with 13 bases in between. The CDR3 coding sequence is TGCGCCAGCAGCCAAGGGACCAGGGACCGCTACGAGCAGTACTTC. Encoded protein: CASSQGTRDRYEQYF.

V is TRBV11-2 and J is TRBJ1-6; maybe TRBD1 (6 bases). From germline, CDR1 is SGHAT and CDR2 FQNNGV. This CDR3 comprises 14 residues. V lost 7 bases, J lost 9 bases, and 16 bases lay in between. This CDR3 is CASTGDLHGSPLHF. For the CDR3, the DNA is TGTGCCAGCACAGGGGATCTCCACGGTTCACCCCTCCACTTT.

This clonotype was counted a few times. The junction does not match germline at one end; this may be a read error. The chain links TRBV7-9 to TRBJ2-7, with D unclear. The CDR3 totals 12 residues. The germline V gene has CDR1 SEHNR and CDR2 FQNEAQ (reference sequence). Written as DNA, the CDR3 is TGTGCCGGCAGCTCGAACCGGGACGAGCAGTACTTC. Its protein is CAGSSNRDEQYF.

This clonotype was observed many times. The rearrangement links TRBV5-1 to TRBJ2-7; unclear D gene. V was cut by 4 bases and J by 4 bases, with 6 bases left in between. The V gene's germline CDR1 is SGHRS and CDR2 YFSETQ. The CDR3 covers 11 residues. Written as DNA, the CDR3 is TGCGCCAGCAGCAATAATTACGAGCAGTACTTC. Amino acid sequence: CASSNNYEQYF. The entire variable domain, with the rest obtained from reference TRBV5-1 and TRBJ2-7, is as follows: KAGVTQTPRYLIKTRGQQVTLSCSPISGHRSVSWYQQTPGQGLQFLFEYFSETQRNKGNFPGRFSGRQFSNSRSEMNVSTLELGDSALYLCASSNNYEQYFGPGTRLTVT.

The chain is built from TRBV20-1 and TRBJ2-5, with a possible D match to TRBD2 (6 bases). This CDR3 has 10 amino acids. Germline V lookup: CDR1 DFQATT, CDR2 SNEGSKA (reference sequence). The ends were cut back, 3 bases at V and 9 bases at J, with 8 bases in the middle. CDR3 DNA sequence: TGCAGTGCTAGTAGGGACTCCCAGTACTTC. Amino acids: CSASRDSQYF.

This clonotype was counted many times. J is TRBJ2-7 and V is TRBV18, with D possibly being TRBD1 (7 bases). V lost 2 bases and J lost 4, with 15 bases in between. Germline V gives CDR1 KGHSH, CDR2 LQKENI. The CDR3 is 15 amino acids. Here the CDR3 DNA reads TGTGCCAGCTCACCAGCCTCCAGGGGGGCTTACGAGCAGTACTTC. Its protein product is CASSPASRGAYEQYF.

This clonotype was detected only a few times. The rearrangement links TRBV4-1 to TRBJ1-4; no definite D call. CDR3 length: 16 residues. V was clipped by 4 bases and J by 0 bases, with 12 bases between them. Per the germline V gene, CDR1 is MGHRA and CDR2 is YSYEKL. Here the CDR3 DNA reads TGCGCCAGCAGCCCTTTAGCCGGGTCAACTAATGAAAAACTGTTTTTT. It codes for CASSPLAGSTNEKLFF.

There are many counts of this clonotype. The V call is TRBV29-1, the J call TRBJ2-7, with TRBD1 matching 12 bases. With 6 bases clipped from V and 0 bases from J, the junction kept 12 bases outside the gene matches. CDR1 and CDR2 (germline): SQVTM, ANQGSEA. This CDR3 has 17 residues. The CDR3 DNA is TGCAGCGTCACGGGACAGGGGGCACTTACCAGCTCCTACGAGCAGTACTTC. Protein: CSVTGQGALTSSYEQYF.

This clonotype was found many times. The V and J genes are TRBV20-1 and TRBJ2-5; D not certain. The CDR3 consists of 12 residues. V lost 3 bases and J 2 bases, leaving 7 bases between the germline ends. CDR1 and CDR2 (germline): DFQATT, SNEGSKA (reference sequence). The CDR3 region has the DNA TGCAGTGCTAGTGTAGCTCAAGAGACCCAGTACTTC. It translates to CSASVAQETQYF.

This clonotype was observed many times. The chain uses TRBV7-2 and TRBJ2-5; 15 bases agree with TRBD2. The ends lost 7 bases at V and 5 bases at J; junction bases unmatched: 5. This CDR3 comprises 15 residues. Germline values: CDR1 SGHTA, CDR2 FQGNSA. For the CDR3, the DNA is TGTGCCAGCAAACCTGGACTAGCGGGGGGGGAGACCCAGTACTTC. Its protein product is CASKPGLAGGETQYF.

The table lists this clonotype with many counts. V usage is TRBV27 and J usage is TRBJ1-6, with TRBD1 as a possible D gene (5 bases). Between the trimmed V and J ends, which lost 2 bases and 0 bases, there was a span of 8 bases. CDR3 length: 16 residues. Germline assignment: CDR1 MNHEY and CDR2 SMNVEV (reference sequence). CDR3 DNA sequence: TGTGCCAGCAGTTTAGGGGGAAACTCCTATAATTCACCCCTCCACTTT. Translating gives CASSLGGNSYNSPLHF.

This clonotype was observed a few times. The chain has TRBV28 and TRBJ2-3; tentative D call: TRBD2 (7 bases). Germline V CDR1 and CDR2: MDHEN, SYDVKM. V lost 8 bases and J lost 4, with 13 bases in between. This CDR3 has 13 amino acids. CDR3 residues: CASRGASADTQYF. The CDR3 bases are TGTGCCAGCCGGGGGGCTAGCGCAGATACGCAGTATTTT.

This clonotype was picked up a small number of times. J is TRBJ1-5 and V is TRBV10-3, with 10 nucleotides matching TRBD1. Trimming at V came to 5 bases and at J to 1 base, leaving 2 bases not matched to a gene. CDR3 length equals 15 residues. In germline, CDR1 is ENHRY, CDR2 SYGVKD. The CDR3 here is CAISPGQGSNQPQHF. CDR3 coding DNA: TGTGCCATCAGTCCGGGACAGGGGAGCAATCAGCCCCAGCATTTT.

This clonotype was picked up many times. This may arise from a read error, as a much more abundant clone is one base away. This rearrangement joins TRBV5-1 to TRBJ2-5; D is unclear. The V gene's germline CDR1 is SGHRS and CDR2 YFSETQ. Trimming left V 3 bases short and J 1 base short, with 10 bases between. The CDR3 length is 14 residues. This CDR3 is CASSWSQIQETQYF. The CDR3 region has the DNA TGCGCCAGCAGCTGGTCGCAGATCCAAGAGACCCAGTACTTC.

This clonotype was seen repeatedly, ten times or more. The CDR3 coding sequence is TGTGCCAGCAGCTCCCCAGGGACCTACTCTGGGGCCAACGTCCTGACTTTC. Its translation is CASSSPGTYSGANVLTF. The genes are TRBV7-8 and TRBJ2-6; D could derive from TRBD1 or TRBD2 (5 bases each). The CDR3 is made up of 17 amino acids. Germline lookup yields CDR1 SGHVS and CDR2 FQNEAQ. The V end was cut by 4 bases, the J end by 0 bases, with 13 bases between.

Comment on this clonotype: This clone may be a read error of a much larger clone one base away. This chain uses TRBV11-3 with TRBJ2-3; D is possibly TRBD1 or TRBD2 (7 bases each). This CDR3 contains 15 residues. Germline CDR1 reads SGHNT; CDR2 reads YENEEA. DNA for the CDR3: TGTGCCAGCAGCCCAGGGGGGGGCGTCACAGATACGCGGTATTTT. Translation: CASSPGGGVTDTRYF.

This clonotype was counted between two and nine times. This chain connects TRBV4-1 to TRBJ2-3; tentatively, D is TRBD2 (6 bases). This CDR3 has 18 amino acids. Trimming cost V 0 bases and J 4 bases, with 20 bases left between them. Germline-derived CDR1 and CDR2 are MGHRA and YSYEKL. As DNA, the CDR3 is TGCGCCAGCAGCCAAGAAGGCGTAGGGGCAGGGAGGCCAGATACGCAGTATTTT. Translated: CASSQEGVGAGRPDTQYF.